These 21 T cell receptor beta chains came from one sample sequenced in a study of early T cells in non-severe SARS-CoV-2 infection. TCRdb re-called the 5' RACE reads with MiXCR, one entry per CDR3 protein. This table holds roughly 72,000 distinct CDR3 sequences, 10% to 15% found once. Sequencing was done on a sample of whole blood. These receptors came from an adult who was a healthcare worker with PCR-confirmed SARS-CoV-2 infection or an uninfected control (not recorded which).

V is TRBV28 and J is TRBJ2-3; no clear D gene. Per germline, CDR1 MDHEN and CDR2 SYDVKM. The CDR3 is made up of 12 amino acids. Trimming took off 7 bases at V and 8 bases at J, with 13 bases between the two ends. CDR3 loop: CASITGYGTQYF. The CDR3 DNA sequence: TGTGCCAGCATCACTGGTTATGGTACGCAGTATTTT.

This clonotype was seen at least ten times. The genes are TRBV12-3 or TRBV12-4 and TRBJ1-2; TRBD1 aligns across 7 bases. The CDR3 contains 13 residues. With V trimmed by 3 bases and J by 4 bases, 2 bases remained unmatched. The CDR3 sequence: CASSLKGAYGYTF. CDR3 in DNA: TGTGCCAGCAGTTTGAAGGGGGCCTATGGCTACACCTTC.

This clonotype was detected only a few times. The chain joins TRBV15 to TRBJ2-5, with TRBD1 as a possible D gene (5 bases). V was clipped by 0 bases and J by 2 bases, with 16 bases between them. This CDR3 is 17 amino acids long. Looked up from germline, CDR1 is LNHNV and CDR2 is YYDKDF (reference sequence). The CDR3 DNA follows: TGTGCCACCAGCAGAGACCCGAGCGACAGAGAGCAAGAGACCCAGTACTTC. It encodes CATSRDPSDREQETQYF.

This chain connects TRBV7-9 to TRBJ1-5; the D gene is possibly TRBD1 (6 bases). The V end was cut by 5 bases, the J end by 4 bases, with 12 bases between. The CDR3 is 14 amino acids. Germline-derived CDR1 and CDR2 are SEHNR and FQNEAQ (reference sequence). The CDR3 DNA sequence: TGTGCCAGCAGCAAGGCAGGGGCAAATCAGCCCCAGCATTTT. Protein: CASSKAGANQPQHF.

The chain combines TRBV15 with TRBJ2-4; 11 bases fit TRBD1. With V trimmed by 4 bases and J by 6 bases, 8 bases remained unmatched. The CDR3 loop spans 16 amino acids. Germline V gene lookup returns CDR1 LNHNV and CDR2 YYDKDF (reference sequence). The CDR3 DNA sequence: TGTGCCACCAGCATTGCCCCGGGACAGGGGGGAAACATTCAGTACTTC. It encodes CATSIAPGQGGNIQYF.

This clonotype has at least ten counts. The chain recombines TRBV11-2 with TRBJ2-1; D is ambiguous. The CDR3 has 14 residues. V was trimmed by 5 bases and J by 5 bases, leaving 13 bases between them. The germline V gene encodes CDR1 SGHAT and CDR2 FQNNGV. The CDR3 protein is CASSRPPENNEQFF. In DNA form, the CDR3 reads TGTGCCAGCAGCCGACCCCCGGAGAACAATGAGCAGTTCTTC.

The V call is TRBV5-1, the J call TRBJ1-1; weak D call: TRBD1 (5 bases). Germline assignment: CDR1 SGHRS and CDR2 YFSETQ. V lost 0 bases and J 1 base, leaving 10 bases between the germline ends. The CDR3 has 15 residues. CDR3 coding DNA: TGCGCCAGCAGCTTGGATAGGGGTCAGAACACTGAAGCTTTCTTT. It codes for CASSLDRGQNTEAFF. The variable domain in full, completed from reference TRBV5-1 and TRBJ1-1, reads KAGVTQTPRYLIKTRGQQVTLSCSPISGHRSVSWYQQTPGQGLQFLFEYFSETQRNKGNFPGRFSGRQFSNSRSEMNVSTLELGDSALYLCASSLDRGQNTEAFFGQGTRLTVV.

This clonotype has a handful of counts. The chain is built from TRBV2 and TRBJ2-1; 7 bases are shared with TRBD2. The CDR3 spans 14 residues. The J segment lost 8 bases and the V segment lost 6 bases, leaving 10 bases of the junction unmatched. Germline CDR1 reads SNHLY; CDR2 reads FYNNEI. The CDR3 DNA sequence: TGTGCCAGCAGAACAATAGCGGGCCTATATGAGCAGTTCTTC. As protein: CASRTIAGLYEQFF.

Ten or more counts support this clonotype. This chain links TRBV29-1 with TRBJ2-1; 8 bases are a match to TRBD2. Per the germline V gene, CDR1 is SQVTM and CDR2 is ANQGSEA. The ends lost 6 bases at V and 8 bases at J; junction bases unmatched: 3. This CDR3 has 11 amino acids. CDR3 nucleotide sequence: TGCAGCGTGGGACTAGACTATGAGCAGTTCTTC. Protein sequence: CSVGLDYEQFF.

In nucleotides, the CDR3 is TGCAGTGCTAGTTTCGTAGCGGCGCCTTCGGAGACCCAGTACTTC. As protein: CSASFVAAPSETQYF. The chain combines TRBV20-1 with TRBJ2-5; tentative D call: TRBD2 (6 bases). The V gene lost 3 bases and the J gene lost 5 bases, with 19 bases spanning the gap. The germline V gene encodes CDR1 DFQATT and CDR2 SNEGSKA (reference sequence). The CDR3 covers 15 residues.

The rearrangement uses TRBV3-1 and TRBJ2-1, with TRBD2 matching over 9 bases. V was clipped by 0 bases and J by 7 bases; unmatched bases: 7. Germline values: CDR1 LGHDT, CDR2 YNNKEL (reference sequence). This CDR3 spans 16 amino acids. CDR3 residues: CASSQESSGSMNEQFF. The DNA of the CDR3 is TGTGCCAGCAGCCAAGAGAGTAGCGGGAGTATGAATGAGCAGTTCTTC.

Many counts were recorded for this clonotype. The CDR3 loop is CASSKGNTDTQYF. The CDR3, as DNA: TGTGCCAGCAGTAAGGGGAACACAGATACGCAGTATTTT. V is TRBV11-3 and J is TRBJ2-3, with D possibly TRBD1 on 5 matching bases. The V end lost 6 bases, the J end lost 2 bases, and 9 bases lay between the germline ends. There are 13 residues in the CDR3. The germline V gene encodes CDR1 SGHNT and CDR2 YENEEA.

In DNA form, the CDR3 reads TGCAGTGCTACCGAAATTCGAAACGGAGGAAACACCATATATTTT. Its translation is CSATEIRNGGNTIYF. The J gene is TRBJ1-3, the V gene TRBV20-1; D is unclear. The CDR3 totals 15 residues. Germline V gene sequence: CDR1 DFQATT, CDR2 SNEGSKA (reference sequence). The germline V and J ends were trimmed by 4 bases and 4 bases, with 17 bases remaining between them.

This clonotype was detected only a few times. The chain combines TRBV11-2 with TRBJ2-1, with 7 bases fitting TRBD1. Germline values: CDR1 SGHAT, CDR2 FQNNGV. There are 16 residues in the CDR3. The J segment lost 7 bases and the V segment lost 2 bases, leaving 11 bases of the junction unmatched. The CDR3 region is CASSLLLEGARNEQFF. CDR3 bases: TGTGCCAGCAGCTTACTGCTTGAGGGGGCGCGGAATGAGCAGTTCTTC.

This clonotype was detected only a few times. V is TRBV12-3 or TRBV12-4 and J is TRBJ2-7; 8 bases line up with TRBD2. V dropped 0 bases and J dropped 10; count of bases not matched to a gene: 2. This CDR3 contains 12 residues. The CDR3 DNA follows: TGTGCCAGCAGTTTAGCGGCGGGGGGCCAGTACTTC. Residues: CASSLAAGGQYF.

The genes are TRBV7-2 and TRBJ2-2; TRBD1 matches 11 bases. CDR3 length: 15 amino acids. Unmatched junction bases numbered 4, after V lost 5 bases and J lost 5 bases. Germline CDR1 reads SGHTA; CDR2 reads FQGNSA. As DNA, the CDR3 is TGTGCCAGCAGCACACGGGACAGGGGGACCGGGGAGCTGTTTTTT. This codes for CASSTRDRGTGELFF.

This clonotype was counted between two and nine times. The rearrangement uses TRBV12-3 or TRBV12-4 and TRBJ1-1; TRBD1 agrees at 9 bases. The V gene end was trimmed by 6 bases and the J gene end by 4 bases; junction bases not matched to a gene: 6. CDR3 length equals 14 residues. The CDR3 sequence is CASRHRDRVTEAFF. CDR3 sequence (DNA): TGTGCCAGCAGACACCGGGACAGGGTCACTGAAGCTTTCTTT.

This clonotype was picked up many times. The rearrangement links TRBV6-1 to TRBJ2-7; the match to TRBD1 covers 8 bases. CDR1 is MNHNS and CDR2 is SASEGT in the germline V gene. The V gene end was trimmed by 6 bases and the J gene end by 0 bases; junction bases not matched to a gene: 4. The CDR3 loop spans 14 amino acids. CDR3 coding DNA: TGTGCCAGCAGCTGGGACAGGAGCTCCTACGAGCAGTACTTC. Its protein is CASSWDRSSYEQYF.

V gene TRBV19 combines with J gene TRBJ2-1, with D hard to call. Per germline, CDR1 LNHDA and CDR2 SQIVND (reference sequence). This CDR3 contains 12 residues. V shed 5 bases and J shed 6 bases, with 8 bases lying between them. The CDR3 region is CASSLSSNEQFF. In DNA, the CDR3 is TGTGCCAGTAGTCTCTCGAGCAATGAGCAGTTCTTC.

This clonotype was seen only a few times. V and J are TRBV20-1 and TRBJ2-7, with TRBD2 matching 9 bases. CDR1 is DFQATT, CDR2 SNEGSKA, per germline (reference sequence). CDR3 length: 15 amino acids. J was trimmed by 0 bases and V by 2 bases; bases with no gene match: 5. The CDR3: CSARPSSGASYEQYF. The CDR3 DNA is TGCAGTGCTAGACCCTCTAGCGGGGCCTCCTACGAGCAGTACTTC.

The CDR3 DNA is TGTGCCAGCAGGGGCCTTACTAGCGGGAGAGGAGATACGCAGTATTTT. Amino acids: CASRGLTSGRGDTQYF. This chain joins TRBV6-2 or TRBV6-3 and TRBJ2-3; 11 bases map to TRBD2. Germline lookup yields CDR1 MNHEY and CDR2 SVGEGT. With 6 bases clipped from V and 5 bases from J, the junction kept 10 bases outside the gene matches. This CDR3 is 16 amino acids long.